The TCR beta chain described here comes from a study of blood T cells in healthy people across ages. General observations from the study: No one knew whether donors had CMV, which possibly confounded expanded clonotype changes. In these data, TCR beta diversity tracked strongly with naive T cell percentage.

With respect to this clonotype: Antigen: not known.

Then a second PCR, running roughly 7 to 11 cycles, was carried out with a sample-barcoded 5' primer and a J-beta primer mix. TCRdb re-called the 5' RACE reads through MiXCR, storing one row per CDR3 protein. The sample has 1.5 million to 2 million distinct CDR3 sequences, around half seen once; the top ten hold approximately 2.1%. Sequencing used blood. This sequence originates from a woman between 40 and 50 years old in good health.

The CDR3 DNA is TGCGCCAGCAGCTTAGGACAGCTCATAATGAACACTGAAGCTTTCTTT. This translates into CASSLGQLIMNTEAFF. The chain has TRBV5-1 and TRBJ1-1; D is perhaps TRBD1 (6 bases). Trimming cost V 2 bases and J 0 bases, with 14 bases left between them. This CDR3 region has 16 residues. CDR1 is SGHRS, CDR2 YFSETQ, per germline.